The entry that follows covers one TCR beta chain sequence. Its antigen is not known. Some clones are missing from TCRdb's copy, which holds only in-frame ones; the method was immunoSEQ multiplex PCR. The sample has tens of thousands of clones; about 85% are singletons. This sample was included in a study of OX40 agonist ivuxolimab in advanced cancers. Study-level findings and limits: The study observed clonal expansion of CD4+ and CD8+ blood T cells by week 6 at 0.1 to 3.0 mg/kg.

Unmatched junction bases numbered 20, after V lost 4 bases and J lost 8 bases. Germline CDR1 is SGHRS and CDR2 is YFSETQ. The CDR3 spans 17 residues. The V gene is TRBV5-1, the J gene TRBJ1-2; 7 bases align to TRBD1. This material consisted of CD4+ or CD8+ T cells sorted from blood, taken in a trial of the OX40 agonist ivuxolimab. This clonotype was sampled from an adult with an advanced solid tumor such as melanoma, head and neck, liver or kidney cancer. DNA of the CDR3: TGCGCCAGCAGCCCCTGGACAGGCGAGGGCTCTAAGGAGGGCTACACCTTC. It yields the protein CASSPWTGEGSKEGYTF.